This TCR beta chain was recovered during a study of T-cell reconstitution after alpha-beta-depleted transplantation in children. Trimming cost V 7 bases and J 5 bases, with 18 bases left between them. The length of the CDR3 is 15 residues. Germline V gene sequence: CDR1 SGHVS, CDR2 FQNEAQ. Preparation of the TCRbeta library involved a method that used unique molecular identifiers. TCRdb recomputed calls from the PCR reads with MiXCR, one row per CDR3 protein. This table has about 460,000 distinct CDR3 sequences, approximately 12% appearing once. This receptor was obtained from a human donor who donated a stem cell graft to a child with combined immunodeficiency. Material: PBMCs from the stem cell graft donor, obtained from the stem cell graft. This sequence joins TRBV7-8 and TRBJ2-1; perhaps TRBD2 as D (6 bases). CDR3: CASTTRRVPNNEQFF. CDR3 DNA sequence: TGTGCCAGCACCACAAGGAGGGTTCCCAACAATGAGCAGTTCTTC. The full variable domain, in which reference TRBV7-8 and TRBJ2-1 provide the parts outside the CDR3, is GAGVSQSPRYKVAKRGQDVALRCDPISGHVSLFWYQQALGQGPEFLTYFQNEAQLDKSGLPSDRFFAERPEGSVSTLKIQRTQQEDSAVYLCASTTRRVPNNEQFFGPGTRLTVL.